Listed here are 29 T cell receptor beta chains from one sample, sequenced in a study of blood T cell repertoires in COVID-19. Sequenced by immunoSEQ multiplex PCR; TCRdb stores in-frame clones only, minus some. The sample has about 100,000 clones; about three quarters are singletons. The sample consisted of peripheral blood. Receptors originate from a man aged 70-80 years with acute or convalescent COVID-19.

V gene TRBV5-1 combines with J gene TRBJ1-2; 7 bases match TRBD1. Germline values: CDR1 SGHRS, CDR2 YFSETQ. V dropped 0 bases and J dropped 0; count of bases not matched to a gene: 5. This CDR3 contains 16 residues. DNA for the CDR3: TGCGCCAGCAGCTTGGCTTCCGGGACAGCTAACTATGGCTACACCTTC. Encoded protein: CASSLASGTANYGYTF.

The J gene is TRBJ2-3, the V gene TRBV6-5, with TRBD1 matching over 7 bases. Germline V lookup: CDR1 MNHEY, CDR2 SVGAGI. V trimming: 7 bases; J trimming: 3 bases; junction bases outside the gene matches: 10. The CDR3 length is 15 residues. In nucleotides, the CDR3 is TGTGCCAGCACCCTATCCAGGGGGAGAACAGATACGCAGTATTTT. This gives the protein CASTLSRGRTDTQYF.

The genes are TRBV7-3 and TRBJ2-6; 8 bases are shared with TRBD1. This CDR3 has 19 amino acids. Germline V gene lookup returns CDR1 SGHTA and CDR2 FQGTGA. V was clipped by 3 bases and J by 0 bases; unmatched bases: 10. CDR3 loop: CASSFDPGQAFSGANVLTF. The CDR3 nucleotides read TGTGCCAGCAGCTTCGACCCGGGACAGGCTTTCTCTGGGGCCAACGTCCTGACTTTC.

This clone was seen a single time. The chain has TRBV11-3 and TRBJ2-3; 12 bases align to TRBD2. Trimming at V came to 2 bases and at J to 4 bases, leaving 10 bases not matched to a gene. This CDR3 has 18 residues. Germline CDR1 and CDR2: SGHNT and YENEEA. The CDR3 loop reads CASSLRSSGGARPDTQYF. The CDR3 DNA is TGTGCCAGCAGCTTAAGGTCTAGCGGGGGGGCCCGGCCAGATACGCAGTATTTT.

For the CDR3, the DNA is TGTGCCAGCAGTGAGAATGGGTCAGGAGGAGCCTACGAGCAGTACTTC. As protein: CASSENGSGGAYEQYF. The chain is built from TRBV2 and TRBJ2-7; D perhaps matches TRBD2 (5 bases). The germline gives CDR1 SNHLY, CDR2 FYNNEI. This CDR3 comprises 16 residues. Trimming pared 3 bases from V and 2 bases from J, leaving 17 bases between. Looking up the rest from reference TRBV2 and TRBJ2-7 gives the full variable domain: EPEVTQTPSHQVTQMGQEVILRCVPISNHLYFYWYRQILGQKVEFLVSFYNNEISEKSEIFDDQFSVERPDGSNFTLKIRSTKLEDSAMYFCASSENGSGGAYEQYFGPGTRLTVT.

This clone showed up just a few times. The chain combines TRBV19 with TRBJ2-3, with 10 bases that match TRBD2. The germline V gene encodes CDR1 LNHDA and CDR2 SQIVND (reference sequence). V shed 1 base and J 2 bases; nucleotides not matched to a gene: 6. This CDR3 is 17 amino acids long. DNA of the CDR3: TGTGCCAGTAGTATAGTTAAGCGGGGGGGCCTCACAGATACGCAGTATTTT. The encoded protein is CASSIVKRGGLTDTQYF.

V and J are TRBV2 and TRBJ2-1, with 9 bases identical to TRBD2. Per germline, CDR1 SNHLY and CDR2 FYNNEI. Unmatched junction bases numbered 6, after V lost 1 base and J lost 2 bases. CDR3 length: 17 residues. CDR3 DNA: TGTGCCAGCAGTGAAGTGGGCGGGGGGGTTACCTACAATGAGCAGTTCTTC. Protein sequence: CASSEVGGGVTYNEQFF.

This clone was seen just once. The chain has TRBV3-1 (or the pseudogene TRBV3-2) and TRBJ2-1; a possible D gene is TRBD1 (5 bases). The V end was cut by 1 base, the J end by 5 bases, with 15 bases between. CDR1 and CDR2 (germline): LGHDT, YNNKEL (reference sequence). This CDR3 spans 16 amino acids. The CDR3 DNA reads TGTGCCAGCAGCCAAGGTCCTCCGGGCAGGGACAATGAGCAGTTCTTC. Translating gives CASSQGPPGRDNEQFF.

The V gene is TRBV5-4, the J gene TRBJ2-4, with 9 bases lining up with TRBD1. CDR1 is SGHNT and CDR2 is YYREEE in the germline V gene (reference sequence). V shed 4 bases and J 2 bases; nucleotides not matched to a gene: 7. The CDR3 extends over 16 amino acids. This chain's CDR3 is CASSPTGGLTKNIQYF. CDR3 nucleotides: TGTGCCAGCAGCCCGACAGGGGGATTGACCAAAAACATTCAGTACTTC.

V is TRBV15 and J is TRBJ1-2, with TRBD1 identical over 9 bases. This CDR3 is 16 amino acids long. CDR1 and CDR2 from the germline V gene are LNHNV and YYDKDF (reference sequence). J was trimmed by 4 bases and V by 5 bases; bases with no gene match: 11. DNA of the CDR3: TGTGCCACCAGCGAAGGACAGGGGCATCCGATCTATGGCTACACCTTC. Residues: CATSEGQGHPIYGYTF.

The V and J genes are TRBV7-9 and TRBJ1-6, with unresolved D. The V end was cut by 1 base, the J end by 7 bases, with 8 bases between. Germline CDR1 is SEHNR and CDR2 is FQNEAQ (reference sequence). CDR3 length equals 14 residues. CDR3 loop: CASSLETGNSPLHF. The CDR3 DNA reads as TGTGCCAGCAGCTTAGAGACGGGGAATTCACCCCTCCACTTT. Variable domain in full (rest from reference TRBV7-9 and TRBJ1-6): DTGVSQNPRHKITKRGQNVTFRCDPISEHNRLYWYRQTLGQGPEFLTYFQNEAQLEKSRLLSDRFSAERPKGSFSTLEIQRTEQGDSAMYLCASSLETGNSPLHFGNGTRLTVT.

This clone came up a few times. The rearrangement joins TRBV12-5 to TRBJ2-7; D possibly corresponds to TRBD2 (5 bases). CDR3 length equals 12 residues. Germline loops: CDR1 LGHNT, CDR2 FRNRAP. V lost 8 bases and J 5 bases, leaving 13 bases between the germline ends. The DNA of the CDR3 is TGTGCTAGTTCGGTAGGAGGCAACGAGCAGTACTTC. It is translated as CASSVGGNEQYF.

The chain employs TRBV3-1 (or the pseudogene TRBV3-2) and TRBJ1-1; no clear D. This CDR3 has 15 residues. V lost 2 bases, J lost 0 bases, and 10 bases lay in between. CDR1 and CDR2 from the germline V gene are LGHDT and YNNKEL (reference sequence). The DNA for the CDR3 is TGTGCCAGCAGCCAAATATCTCTCCTGAACACTGAAGCTTTCTTT. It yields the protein CASSQISLLNTEAFF.

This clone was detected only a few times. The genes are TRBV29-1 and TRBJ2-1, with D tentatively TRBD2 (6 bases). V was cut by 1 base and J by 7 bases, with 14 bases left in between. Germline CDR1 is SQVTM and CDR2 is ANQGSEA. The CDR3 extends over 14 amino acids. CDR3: CSVEVGGIANEQFF. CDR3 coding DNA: TGCAGCGTTGAAGTCGGGGGTATAGCAAATGAGCAGTTCTTC.

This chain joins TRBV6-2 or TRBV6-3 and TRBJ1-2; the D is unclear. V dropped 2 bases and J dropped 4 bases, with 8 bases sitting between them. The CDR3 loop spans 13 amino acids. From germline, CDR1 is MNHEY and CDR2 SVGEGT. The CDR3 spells CASSYAGVYGYTF. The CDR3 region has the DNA TGTGCCAGCAGTTACGCGGGAGTCTATGGCTACACCTTC.

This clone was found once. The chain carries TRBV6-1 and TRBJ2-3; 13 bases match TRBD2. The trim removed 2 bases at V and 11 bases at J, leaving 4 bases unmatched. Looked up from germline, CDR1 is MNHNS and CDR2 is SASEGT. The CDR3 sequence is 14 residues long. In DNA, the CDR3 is TGTGCCAGCAGTGAAAAACTAGCGGGGGGGCAGCAGTATTTT. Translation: CASSEKLAGGQQYF.

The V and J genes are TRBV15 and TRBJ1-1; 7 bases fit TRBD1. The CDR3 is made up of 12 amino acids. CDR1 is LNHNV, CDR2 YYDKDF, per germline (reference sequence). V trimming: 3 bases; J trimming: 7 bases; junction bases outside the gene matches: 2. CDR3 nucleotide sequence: TGTGCCACCAGCAGCCACAGGGGTGAAGCTTTCTTT. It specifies CATSSHRGEAFF.

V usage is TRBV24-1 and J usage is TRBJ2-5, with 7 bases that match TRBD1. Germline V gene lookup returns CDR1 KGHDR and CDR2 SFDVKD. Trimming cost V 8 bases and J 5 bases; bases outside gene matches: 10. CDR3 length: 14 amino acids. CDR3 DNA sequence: TGTGCCACCACCGATCGGGACAGCAAGGAGACCCAGTACTTC. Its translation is CATTDRDSKETQYF.

CDR3 nucleotide sequence: TGTGCCAGCTCACCACCCGTGTCCGGGGAGCTGTTTTTT. It is translated as CASSPPVSGELFF. The chain is built from TRBV18 and TRBJ2-2; no reliable D call. The V gene's germline CDR1 is KGHSH and CDR2 LQKENI. V lost 0 bases and J 6 bases, leaving 5 bases between the germline ends. This CDR3 comprises 13 residues.

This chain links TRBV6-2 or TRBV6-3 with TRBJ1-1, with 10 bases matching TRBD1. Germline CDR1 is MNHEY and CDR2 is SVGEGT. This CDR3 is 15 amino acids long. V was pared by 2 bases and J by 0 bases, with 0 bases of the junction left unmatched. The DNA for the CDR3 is TGTGCCAGCAGTTACGGGACAGGGGTGAACACTGAAGCTTTCTTT. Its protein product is CASSYGTGVNTEAFF.

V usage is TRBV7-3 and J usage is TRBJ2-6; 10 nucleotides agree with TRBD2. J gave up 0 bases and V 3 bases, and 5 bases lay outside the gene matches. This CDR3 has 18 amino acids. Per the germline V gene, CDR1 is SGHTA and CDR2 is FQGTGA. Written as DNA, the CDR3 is TGTGCCAGCAGCTTTAAGCGGGGGGGCCTCTCTGGGGCCAACGTCCTGACTTTC. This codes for CASSFKRGGLSGANVLTF.

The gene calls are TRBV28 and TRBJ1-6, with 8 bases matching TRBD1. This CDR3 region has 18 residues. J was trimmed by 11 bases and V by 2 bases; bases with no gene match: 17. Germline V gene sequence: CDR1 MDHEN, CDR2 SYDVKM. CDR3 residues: CASSLTPLDRAIGTPLHF. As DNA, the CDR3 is TGTGCCAGCAGTTTAACCCCCCTGGACAGGGCCATTGGGACACCCCTCCACTTT.

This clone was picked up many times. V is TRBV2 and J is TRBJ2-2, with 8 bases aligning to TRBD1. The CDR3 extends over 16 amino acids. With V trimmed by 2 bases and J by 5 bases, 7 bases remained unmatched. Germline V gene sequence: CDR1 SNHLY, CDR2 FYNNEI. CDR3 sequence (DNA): TGTGCCAGCAGTGAATCTCGGACAGGGAGAACCGGGGAGCTGTTTTTT. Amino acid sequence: CASSESRTGRTGELFF.

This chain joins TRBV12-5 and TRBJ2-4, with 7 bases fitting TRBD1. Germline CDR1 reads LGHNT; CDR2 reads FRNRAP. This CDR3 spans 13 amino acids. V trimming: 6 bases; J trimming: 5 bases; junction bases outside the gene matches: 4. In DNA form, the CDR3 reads TGTGCTAGTGGGACAGGGCCCGAAAACATTCAGTACTTC. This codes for CASGTGPENIQYF.

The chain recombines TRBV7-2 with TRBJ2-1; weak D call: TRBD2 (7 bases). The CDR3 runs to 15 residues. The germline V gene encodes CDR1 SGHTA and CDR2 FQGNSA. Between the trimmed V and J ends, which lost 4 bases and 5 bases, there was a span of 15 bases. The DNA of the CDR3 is TGTGCCAGCAGCTCTGGGGGGGCCGGGGACAATGAGCAGTTCTTC. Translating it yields CASSSGGAGDNEQFF.

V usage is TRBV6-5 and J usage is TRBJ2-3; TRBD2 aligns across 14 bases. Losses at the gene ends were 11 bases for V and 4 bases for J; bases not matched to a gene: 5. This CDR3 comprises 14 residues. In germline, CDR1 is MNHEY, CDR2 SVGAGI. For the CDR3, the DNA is TGTGCCGTTGGGACTAGCGGGGGCGCAGATACGCAGTATTTT. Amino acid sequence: CAVGTSGGADTQYF.

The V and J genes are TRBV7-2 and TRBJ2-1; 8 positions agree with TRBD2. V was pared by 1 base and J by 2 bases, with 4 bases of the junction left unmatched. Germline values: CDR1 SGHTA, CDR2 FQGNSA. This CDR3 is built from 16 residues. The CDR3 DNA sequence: TGTGCCAGCAGCTTAGATGGCGGGGGGACCTACAATGAGCAGTTCTTC. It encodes CASSLDGGGTYNEQFF.

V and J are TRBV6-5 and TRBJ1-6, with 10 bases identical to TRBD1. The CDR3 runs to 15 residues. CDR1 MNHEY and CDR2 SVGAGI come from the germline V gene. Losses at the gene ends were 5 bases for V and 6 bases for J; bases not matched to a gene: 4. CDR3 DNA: TGTGCCAGCAGTAGACAGGGGGCGGTTAATTCACCCCTCCACTTT. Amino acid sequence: CASSRQGAVNSPLHF.

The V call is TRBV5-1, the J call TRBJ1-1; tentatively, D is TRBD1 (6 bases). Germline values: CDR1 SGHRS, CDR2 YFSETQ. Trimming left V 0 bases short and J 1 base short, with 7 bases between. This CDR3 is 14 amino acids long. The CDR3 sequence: CASSLVGQNTEAFF. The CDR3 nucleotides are TGCGCCAGCAGCTTGGTGGGACAGAACACTGAAGCTTTCTTT. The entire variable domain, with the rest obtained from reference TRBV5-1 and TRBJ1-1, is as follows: KAGVTQTPRYLIKTRGQQVTLSCSPISGHRSVSWYQQTPGQGLQFLFEYFSETQRNKGNFPGRFSGRQFSNSRSEMNVSTLELGDSALYLCASSLVGQNTEAFFGQGTRLTVV.